A selection of T cell receptor beta chains follows, all from one sample in a study of T-cell memory formation after mild COVID-19. TCRdb re-analysed the 5' RACE reads in MiXCR, keeping a single row per CDR3 protein. Found here are about 180,000 distinct CDR3 sequences, about 18% of them singletons; the top ten hold approximately 4%. The specimen was PBMCs or a T cell subset sorted from them (not recorded which). The source is a man aged 18 to 35 who had mild COVID-19 (a few samples of this study predate the infection). Cell type and time point are not known. Both conserved end residues are part of each CDR3. The order of the fields is CDR3 length, J gene, V gene, D gene, clone size, CDR3 protein, CDR3 DNA. The D gene is left open where the match is weak. Rows give clone size only sometimes, using once, few, many, or a class for an expanded clone.

>17|TRBJ2-1|TRBV14|TRBD2|few
CASSTYLGGGSYNEQFF
TGTGCCAGCAGCACCTATTTGGGCGGGGGCTCCTACAATGAGCAGTTCTTC
>17|TRBJ2-5|TRBV30|TRBD2|.
CAWSRGASGGHQETQYF
TGTGCCTGGAGTAGAGGGGCTAGCGGGGGGCACCAAGAGACCCAGTACTTC
>15|TRBJ1-5|TRBV12-3/TRBV12-4|.|.
CASSLGWRNNQPQHF
TGTGCCAGCAGTTTGGGGTGGCGTAACAATCAGCCCCAGCATTTT
>14|TRBJ2-7|TRBV7-3|.|.
CASSPGAGNYEQYF
TGTGCCAGCAGCCCCGGGGCGGGGAACTACGAGCAGTACTTC
>15|TRBJ1-5|TRBV5-5|.|few
CASSFGRGSNQPQHF
TGTGCCAGCAGCTTCGGGAGGGGCAGCAATCAGCCCCAGCATTTT
>16|TRBJ1-4|TRBV7-9|.|.
CASSLGMSATNEKLFF
TGTGCCAGCAGCTTAGGGATGTCCGCAACTAATGAAAAACTGTTTTTT
>13|TRBJ2-5|TRBV5-1|TRBD2|few
CASRAGVQETQYF
TGCGCCAGCAGGGCGGGGGTCCAAGAGACCCAGTACTTC
>14|TRBJ1-2|TRBV7-9|TRBD1|few
CASSLDRGLDGYTF
TGTGCCAGCAGCTTAGACAGGGGGCTCGATGGCTACACCTTC
>16|TRBJ2-3|TRBV5-5|.|.
CASSLNPSESTDTQYF
TGTGCCAGCAGCTTGAACCCCAGCGAATCAACAGATACGCAGTATTTT
>14|TRBJ1-1|TRBV20-1|.|.
CSAIRQDTNTEAFF
TGCAGTGCTATCAGACAGGACACGAACACTGAAGCTTTCTTT
>15|TRBJ2-5|TRBV29-1|.|few
CSVDRAGALQETQYF
TGCAGCGTCGATCGGGCGGGGGCTTTACAAGAGACCCAGTACTTC
>15|TRBJ1-3|TRBV20-1|.|.
CSARGAWDGGNTIYF
TGCAGTGCTAGGGGGGCGTGGGACGGTGGAAACACCATATATTTT
>14|TRBJ2-7|TRBV6-1|TRBD1|.
CASSDRDRAHEQYF
TGTGCCAGCAGTGATCGGGACAGGGCTCACGAGCAGTACTTC
>14|TRBJ1-1|TRBV5-1|.|.
CASFYLGRPTEAFF
TGCGCCAGCTTCTACCTGGGGCGACCTACTGAAGCTTTCTTT
>17|TRBJ1-3|TRBV7-2|.|.
CASSLGGTPRSGNTIYF
TGTGCCAGCAGCTTAGGGGGGACACCCCGCTCTGGAAACACCATATATTTT
>9|TRBJ2-5|TRBV10-3|.|.
CAVATASNF
TGTGCCGTCGCTACAGCGTCGAACTTC
>13|TRBJ1-1|TRBV5-1|.|.
CASSLVGAPEAFF
TGCGCCAGCAGCTTGGTAGGAGCGCCTGAAGCTTTCTTT
>14|TRBJ1-2|TRBV7-2|.|.
CASTKGRGNYGYTF
TGTGCCAGCACCAAAGGGAGGGGGAACTATGGCTACACCTTC
>13|TRBJ2-5|TRBV5-6|TRBD1|few
CASSSTGEETQYF
TGTGCCAGCAGCTCGACAGGGGAAGAGACCCAGTACTTC
>14|TRBJ2-2|TRBV5-1|.|few
CASNLGKRAGELFF
TGCGCCAGCAACTTGGGAAAACGGGCCGGGGAGCTGTTTTTT
>15|TRBJ1-1|TRBV7-9|.|few
CASSFGGGVGTEAFF
TGTGCCAGCAGCTTTGGCGGGGGCGTGGGGACTGAAGCTTTCTTT
>15|TRBJ1-3|TRBV4-2|.|.
CASSQDGAAGNTIYF
TGTGCCAGCAGCCAAGATGGGGCAGCGGGAAACACCATATATTTT
>15|TRBJ2-2|TRBV7-2|.|.
CASSLSPGITGELFF
TGTGCCAGCAGCTTAAGTCCGGGGATCACCGGGGAGCTGTTTTTT
>15|TRBJ2-3|TRBV19|TRBD2|.
CASSPRTSVTDTQYF
TGTGCCAGTAGTCCTCGGACTAGCGTAACAGATACGCAGTATTTT
>13|TRBJ1-5|TRBV7-8|.|few
CASSLMGDQPQHF
TGTGCCAGCAGCTTAATGGGTGATCAGCCCCAGCATTTT
>16|TRBJ2-1|TRBV6-5|.|.
CASSYSGGLTTGEQFF
TGTGCCAGCAGTTACTCGGGCGGACTCACTACCGGTGAGCAGTTCTTC
>15|TRBJ2-2|TRBV12-3/TRBV12-4|.|.
CASSFYRSYTGELFF
TGTGCCAGCAGTTTCTACAGATCCTACACCGGGGAGCTGTTTTTT
>14|TRBJ1-4|TRBV2|.|.
CASRNRVGNEKLFF
TGTGCCAGCAGGAACAGGGTGGGAAATGAAAAACTGTTTTTT
>12|TRBJ1-4|TRBV12-3/TRBV12-4|.|.
CASSLGQTTLFF
TGTGCCAGCTCTCTTGGGCAGACGACGCTGTTTTTT
>15|TRBJ1-5|TRBV7-2|.|.
CASRPGGPSNQPQHF
TGTGCCAGCAGGCCGGGCGGCCCTAGCAATCAGCCCCAGCATTTT
>15|TRBJ2-1|TRBV24-1|TRBD1|.
CATSKGQGVFNEQFF
TGTGCCACCAGTAAGGGACAGGGAGTGTTCAATGAGCAGTTCTTC
>14|TRBJ1-5|TRBV7-8|.|few
CASSFGGRAQPQHF
TGTGCCAGCAGCTTTGGGGGGCGAGCCCAGCCCCAGCATTTT
>17|TRBJ1-5|TRBV6-2/TRBV6-3|.|.
CASSSRTRGTLQQPQHF
TGTGCCAGCAGTTCTCGGACCCGGGGGACCCTTCAGCAGCCCCAGCATTTT
>14|TRBJ1-1|TRBV6-5|TRBD1|few
CASRRTGADTEAFF
TGTGCCAGCAGACGGACAGGGGCCGACACTGAAGCTTTCTTT
>15|TRBJ2-2|TRBV7-3|.|.
CASSLMGPNTGELFF
TGTGCCAGCAGCTTAATGGGGCCGAACACCGGGGAGCTGTTTTTT
>12|TRBJ2-5|TRBV9|.|.
CASSRGSETQYF
TGTGCCAGCAGCAGAGGTTCAGAGACCCAGTACTTC